Following are 27 T cell receptor beta chains from one sample sequenced in a study of T cells in Graves' hyperthyroidism and ophthalmopathy. Amplified regions were TCR beta CDR3 sequences from RNA transcripts. Carried out on the TCR CDR3, a first-round RT-PCR used the HTBI primer set. TCRdb itself ran the multiplex PCR reads through MiXCR, one entry per CDR3 protein. In the table there are hundreds of thousands of distinct CDR3 sequences, roughly 13% of which are singletons. Sequences were obtained from blood. The receptor set was obtained from a woman between 40 and 50 years old with Graves' ophthalmopathy.

This clonotype has at least ten counts. The CDR3 DNA is TGTGCCAGCAGAGGACAGGGGGCAATCCGCTCTGGCTACACCTTC. Protein sequence: CASRGQGAIRSGYTF. The chain couples TRBV12-3 or TRBV12-4 to TRBJ1-2, with 11 bases that match TRBD1. CDR3 length equals 15 residues. The trim removed 6 bases at V and 7 bases at J, leaving 10 bases unmatched.

This clonotype was picked up many times. The genes are TRBV11-1 and TRBJ1-2; D possibly corresponds to TRBD1 (6 bases). V lost 3 bases and J lost 8, with 13 bases in between. Per germline, CDR1 SGHAT and CDR2 FQDESV (reference sequence). This CDR3 is built from 13 residues. For the CDR3, the DNA is TGTGCCAGCAGCTTCTTAAAGGGGGTCGGCTACACCTTC. It is translated as CASSFLKGVGYTF.

The chain carries TRBV28 and TRBJ1-3; weak D call: TRBD1 (5 bases). Trimming took 6 bases from V and 4 from J, leaving 13 bases between them. CDR3 length: 14 residues. In germline, CDR1 is MDHEN, CDR2 SYDVKM. As DNA, the CDR3 is TGTGCCAGCAGCGGGGACGGCGGAGGAAACACCATATATTTT. This codes for CASSGDGGGNTIYF.

In its sample, this clonotype was seen many times. The chain uses TRBV29-1 and TRBJ1-2, with D possibly TRBD1 on 5 matching bases. The germline V gene encodes CDR1 SQVTM and CDR2 ANQGSEA. The CDR3 has 13 residues. V dropped 6 bases and J dropped 4 bases, with 15 bases sitting between them. The CDR3 DNA follows: TGCAGCGTAAGATCAGACAGAGGCTATGGCTACACCTTC. Encoded protein: CSVRSDRGYGYTF. Full variable domain (remainder filled in from reference TRBV29-1 and TRBJ1-2): SAVISQKPSRDICQRGTSLTIQCQVDSQVTMMFWYRQQPGQSLTLIATANQGSEATYESGFVIDKFPISRPNLTFSTLTVSNMSPEDSSIYLCSVRSDRGYGYTFGSGTRLTVV.

This clonotype was counted at least ten times. The chain joins TRBV20-1 to TRBJ2-1; the D is unclear. Trimming shortened V by 3 bases and J by 4 bases, and 10 bases separated the two germline ends. Looked up from germline, CDR1 is DFQATT and CDR2 is SNEGSKA (reference sequence). The CDR3 length is 13 residues. In DNA, the CDR3 is TGCAGTGCTAGGGGAACTGAATACAATGAGCAGTTCTTC. Translation: CSARGTEYNEQFF.

This clonotype was seen at least ten times. This chain connects TRBV20-1 to TRBJ2-7; D gene ambiguous. The V gene's germline CDR1 is DFQATT and CDR2 SNEGSKA (reference sequence). CDR3 size: 15 residues. Trimming pared 4 bases from V and 0 bases from J, leaving 16 bases between. The CDR3 loop is CSATTTPSSSYEQYF. CDR3 nucleotides: TGCAGTGCTACTACGACACCCAGTAGCTCCTACGAGCAGTACTTC.

This clonotype came up many times. The chain links TRBV10-3 to TRBJ1-5; D gene ambiguous. The CDR3 totals 16 residues. Germline V gene sequence: CDR1 ENHRY, CDR2 SYGVKD. V gave up 3 bases and J gave up 3 bases, with 15 bases separating them. CDR3 sequence (DNA): TGTGCCATCAGTGATAGTAGGGCAGCTTACAATCAGCCCCAGCATTTT. It is translated as CAISDSRAAYNQPQHF.

In its sample, this clonotype was seen a few times. The genes are TRBV10-3 and TRBJ2-6, with D uncertain. In germline, CDR1 is ENHRY, CDR2 SYGVKD. The ends were cut back, 3 bases at V and 2 bases at J, with 8 bases in the middle. This CDR3 is 15 amino acids long. In DNA form, the CDR3 reads TGTGCCATCAGTGAAAGATTTGCTGGGGCCAACGTCCTGACTTTC. Encoded protein: CAISERFAGANVLTF.

V and J are TRBV5-5 and TRBJ1-2; no clear D gene. In germline, CDR1 is SGHKS, CDR2 YYEKEE (reference sequence). With 0 bases removed from V and 3 bases from J, the gap between germline ends came to 12 bases. The CDR3 is made up of 15 amino acids. Here the CDR3 reads CASSLDSGFYYGYTF. The CDR3 DNA sequence: TGTGCCAGCAGCTTGGATTCCGGGTTTTACTATGGCTACACCTTC.

This clonotype was seen ten or more times. With a much larger clone just one base away, this may be a read error. This chain connects TRBV2 to TRBJ2-1; no reliable D call. Germline CDR1 and CDR2: SNHLY and FYNNEI. V was cut by 3 bases and J by 6 bases, with 15 bases left in between. This CDR3 region has 15 residues. The CDR3 nucleotides read TGTGCCAGCAGTGAGCCTACCGCGGTCCGCAATGAGCAGTTCTTC. Protein: CASSEPTAVRNEQFF. The variable domain in full, with the rest retrieved from reference TRBV2 and TRBJ2-1, is EPEVTQTPSHQVTQMGQEVILRCVPISNHLYFYWYRQILGQKVEFLVSFYNNEISEKSEIFDDQFSVERPDGSNFTLKIRSTKLEDSAMYFCASSEPTAVRNEQFFGPGTRLTVL.

The chain links TRBV30 to TRBJ2-2; D remains unclear. The CDR3 consists of 13 residues. The V end was cut by 1 base, the J end by 0 bases, with 3 bases between. Germline loops: CDR1 GTSNPN, CDR2 SVGIG (reference sequence). The CDR3 nucleotides read TGTGCCTGGAGTGCGGCGAACACCGGGGAGCTGTTTTTT. Protein sequence: CAWSAANTGELFF.

This clonotype has only a few counts. J is TRBJ2-1 and V is TRBV5-5; D not resolved. Looked up from germline, CDR1 is SGHKS and CDR2 is YYEKEE (reference sequence). V was trimmed by 3 bases and J by 6 bases, leaving 7 bases between them. This CDR3 has 12 amino acids. DNA for the CDR3: TGTGCCAGCAGCTACGACGCCAATGAGCAGTTCTTC. This gives the protein CASSYDANEQFF.

The chain employs TRBV6-5 and TRBJ1-5; no firm D call. The CDR3 contains 14 residues. The ends were cut back, 0 bases at V and 9 bases at J, with 12 bases in the middle. Per germline, CDR1 MNHEY and CDR2 SVGAGI. The CDR3 DNA sequence: TGTGCCAGCAGTTACTCGACGGATTCGGGGCCCCAGCATTTT. This encodes CASSYSTDSGPQHF.

This clonotype was observed many times. The CDR3 DNA sequence: TGTGCCAGCAGCCGGAACCTAGCGGGGGGCGAGCAGTACTTC. It encodes CASSRNLAGGEQYF. The V call is TRBV7-2, the J call TRBJ2-7; 11 bases align to TRBD2. This CDR3 comprises 14 residues. Germline assignment: CDR1 SGHTA and CDR2 FQGNSA. J was trimmed by 6 bases and V by 5 bases; bases with no gene match: 6.

This clonotype was seen at least ten times. V gene TRBV5-1 combines with J gene TRBJ1-2; D gene uncertain. In germline, CDR1 is SGHRS, CDR2 YFSETQ. The V end was cut by 3 bases, the J end by 3 bases, with 9 bases between. This CDR3 has 13 residues. CDR3 bases: TGCGCCAGCAGCTCCGACGGGGACTATGGCTACACCTTC. Translation gives CASSSDGDYGYTF.

This clonotype was seen ten or more times. V and J are TRBV11-2 and TRBJ2-7; the match to TRBD1 covers 8 bases. Germline CDR1 SGHAT, CDR2 FQNNGV. This CDR3 is built from 14 residues. V lost 5 bases to trimming and J lost 3 bases; unmatched junction nucleotides: 6. CDR3 sequence (DNA): TGTGCCAGCAGCCCGGGACAGGATTTCTACGAGCAGTACTTC. Amino acid sequence: CASSPGQDFYEQYF.

This clonotype was detected only a few times. The CDR3 region is CSARPGTGPNTEAFF. The CDR3 DNA reads TGCAGTGCTAGGCCCGGGACAGGGCCGAACACTGAAGCTTTCTTT. The chain carries TRBV20-1 and TRBJ1-1; the match to TRBD1 covers 9 bases. The length of the CDR3 is 15 residues. From germline, CDR1 is DFQATT and CDR2 SNEGSKA (reference sequence). V dropped 3 bases and J dropped 1; count of bases not matched to a gene: 6.

This sequence joins TRBV19 and TRBJ1-5; 10 nucleotides align to TRBD1. Germline-derived CDR1 and CDR2 are LNHDA and SQIVND (reference sequence). The CDR3 loop spans 19 amino acids. J lost 0 bases, V lost 4 bases, and 12 bases had no gene match. The CDR3 region has the DNA TGTGCCAGTAGTAGTCTTGCTCCCGGGACAGGGGTTAGCAATCAGCCCCAGCATTTT. This gives the protein CASSSLAPGTGVSNQPQHF.

This clonotype was seen ten or more times. The rearrangement joins TRBV7-8 to TRBJ1-5; possible D gene TRBD1, 5 bases. CDR1 is SGHVS, CDR2 FQNEAQ, per germline. The CDR3 runs to 14 residues. The V end was cut by 4 bases, the J end by 12 bases, with 19 bases between. CDR3 nucleotide sequence: TGTGCCAGCAGCTACAACCCGGGACGGGGAGTCCAGCATTTT. The encoded protein is CASSYNPGRGVQHF.

The chain recombines TRBV7-2 with TRBJ2-3; 7 bases fit TRBD2. V gave up 5 bases and J gave up 2 bases; unmatched junction bases: 10. Germline V gene lookup returns CDR1 SGHTA and CDR2 FQGNSA. This CDR3 is built from 16 residues. The DNA for the CDR3 is TGTGCCAGCAGCATCGGAGCGGGGCCTCACACAGATACGCAGTATTTT. Translating gives CASSIGAGPHTDTQYF.

The chain couples TRBV11-3 to TRBJ1-6; D is unclear. Trimming pared 3 bases from V and 9 bases from J, leaving 9 bases between. The CDR3 runs to 13 residues. Germline values: CDR1 SGHNT, CDR2 YENEEA. The CDR3 reads CASSFRAGSPLHF. The CDR3 DNA sequence: TGTGCCAGCAGCTTCAGAGCCGGTTCACCCCTCCACTTT. The entire variable domain, with the rest obtained from reference TRBV11-3 and TRBJ1-6, is as follows: EAGVVQSPRYKIIEKKQPVAFWCNPISGHNTLYWYLQNLGQGPELLIRYENEEAVDDSQLPKDRFSAERLKGVDSTLKIQPAELGDSAVYLCASSFRAGSPLHFGNGTRLTVT.

Many counts were recorded for this clonotype. The rearrangement joins TRBV27 to TRBJ1-4, with 8 bases matching TRBD1. The CDR3 consists of 17 residues. CDR1 MNHEY and CDR2 SMNVEV come from the germline V gene (reference sequence). Trimming at V came to 4 bases and at J to 7 bases, leaving 14 bases not matched to a gene. The CDR3 region is CASSSTPRGQGSEKLFF. Here the CDR3 DNA reads TGTGCCAGCAGTTCCACGCCGAGAGGACAGGGAAGTGAAAAACTGTTTTTT.

This clonotype was recorded a few times. This chain links TRBV3-1 with TRBJ1-5; a possible D gene is TRBD1 (6 bases). This CDR3 is built from 13 residues. CDR1 LGHDT and CDR2 YNNKEL come from the germline V gene (reference sequence). Trimming took 10 bases from V and 9 from J, leaving 19 bases between them. The CDR3 reads CATSGGPGRPQHF. CDR3 sequence (DNA): TGTGCCACCTCCGGGGGGCCCGGTCGGCCCCAGCATTTT.

This clonotype was recorded many times. This chain uses TRBV6-2 or TRBV6-3 with TRBJ1-1; D ambiguous. Germline V CDR1 and CDR2: MNHEY, SVGEGT. Between the trimmed V and J ends, which lost 6 bases and 10 bases, there was a span of 21 bases. The CDR3 has 14 residues. The CDR3 loop reads CASSHPSPSTRAFF. In nucleotides, the CDR3 is TGTGCCAGCAGCCACCCGAGTCCTTCAACGAGAGCTTTCTTT.

This clonotype was seen repeatedly, ten times or more. V and J are TRBV29-1 and TRBJ1-1; D might be TRBD1 (5 bases). Germline CDR1 is SQVTM and CDR2 is ANQGSEA. The CDR3 has 13 residues. V dropped 5 bases and J dropped 4 bases, with 14 bases sitting between them. The CDR3: CSVPLGQGTEAFF. As DNA, the CDR3 is TGCAGCGTTCCCTTGGGGCAGGGCACTGAAGCTTTCTTT.

This chain uses TRBV20-1 with TRBJ1-2; no clear D. In germline, CDR1 is DFQATT, CDR2 SNEGSKA (reference sequence). With 5 bases removed from V and 4 bases from J, the gap between germline ends came to 20 bases. This CDR3 contains 15 residues. This CDR3 reads CSAALLDNSPYGYTF. The CDR3 DNA sequence: TGCAGTGCTGCTTTATTAGACAATTCCCCCTATGGCTACACCTTC.

This chain links TRBV7-8 with TRBJ2-7, with TRBD1 identical over 7 bases. The CDR3 has 15 residues. V was clipped by 1 base and J by 3 bases; unmatched bases: 6. The germline V gene has CDR1 SGHVS and CDR2 FQNEAQ. CDR3 amino acids: CASSLEGQPLYEQYF. The DNA for the CDR3 is TGTGCCAGCAGCTTAGAGGGACAGCCCCTCTACGAGCAGTACTTC.